Sequencing of this T cell receptor beta chain was carried out in a study of blood T cell repertoires in COVID-19. The overall study: The United States, Italy and Spain were the sources of the acute and convalescent COVID-19 samples. In each case, the material was cDNA or gDNA derived from T cells, B-cell-depleted T cells, or PBMCs.

CDR1 is SGHDT, CDR2 YYEEEE, per germline. The CDR3 runs 15 residues. The V gene lost 2 bases and the J gene lost 3 bases, with 11 bases spanning the gap. TCRdb's table, derived via immunoSEQ multiplex PCR, lists solely in-frame clones and lacks some. The sample holds approximately 140,000 clones, 85% to 90% seen once. The sequence derives from a middle-aged woman with acute or convalescent COVID-19. This chain links TRBV5-6 with TRBJ2-2, with D perhaps matching TRBD1 (6 bases). Input material: peripheral blood. The CDR3 sequence: CASSFGDIDTGELFF. The CDR3 DNA is TGTGCCAGCAGCTTCGGGGACATCGACACCGGGGAGCTGTTTTTT.